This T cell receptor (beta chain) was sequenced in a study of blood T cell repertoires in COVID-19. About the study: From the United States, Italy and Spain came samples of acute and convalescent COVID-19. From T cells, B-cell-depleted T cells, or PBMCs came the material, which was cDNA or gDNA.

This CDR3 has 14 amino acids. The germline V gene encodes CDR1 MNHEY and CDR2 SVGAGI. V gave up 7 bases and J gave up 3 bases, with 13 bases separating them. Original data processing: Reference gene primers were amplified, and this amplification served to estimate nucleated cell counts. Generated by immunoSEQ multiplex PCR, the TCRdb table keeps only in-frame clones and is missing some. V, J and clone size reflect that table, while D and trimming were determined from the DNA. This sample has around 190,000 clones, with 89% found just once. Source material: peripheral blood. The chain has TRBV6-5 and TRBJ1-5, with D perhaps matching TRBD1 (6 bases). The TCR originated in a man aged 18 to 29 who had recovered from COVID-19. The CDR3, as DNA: TGTGCCAGCACCTCGACAGGAACCAATCAGCCCCAGCATTTT. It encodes CASTSTGTNQPQHF.